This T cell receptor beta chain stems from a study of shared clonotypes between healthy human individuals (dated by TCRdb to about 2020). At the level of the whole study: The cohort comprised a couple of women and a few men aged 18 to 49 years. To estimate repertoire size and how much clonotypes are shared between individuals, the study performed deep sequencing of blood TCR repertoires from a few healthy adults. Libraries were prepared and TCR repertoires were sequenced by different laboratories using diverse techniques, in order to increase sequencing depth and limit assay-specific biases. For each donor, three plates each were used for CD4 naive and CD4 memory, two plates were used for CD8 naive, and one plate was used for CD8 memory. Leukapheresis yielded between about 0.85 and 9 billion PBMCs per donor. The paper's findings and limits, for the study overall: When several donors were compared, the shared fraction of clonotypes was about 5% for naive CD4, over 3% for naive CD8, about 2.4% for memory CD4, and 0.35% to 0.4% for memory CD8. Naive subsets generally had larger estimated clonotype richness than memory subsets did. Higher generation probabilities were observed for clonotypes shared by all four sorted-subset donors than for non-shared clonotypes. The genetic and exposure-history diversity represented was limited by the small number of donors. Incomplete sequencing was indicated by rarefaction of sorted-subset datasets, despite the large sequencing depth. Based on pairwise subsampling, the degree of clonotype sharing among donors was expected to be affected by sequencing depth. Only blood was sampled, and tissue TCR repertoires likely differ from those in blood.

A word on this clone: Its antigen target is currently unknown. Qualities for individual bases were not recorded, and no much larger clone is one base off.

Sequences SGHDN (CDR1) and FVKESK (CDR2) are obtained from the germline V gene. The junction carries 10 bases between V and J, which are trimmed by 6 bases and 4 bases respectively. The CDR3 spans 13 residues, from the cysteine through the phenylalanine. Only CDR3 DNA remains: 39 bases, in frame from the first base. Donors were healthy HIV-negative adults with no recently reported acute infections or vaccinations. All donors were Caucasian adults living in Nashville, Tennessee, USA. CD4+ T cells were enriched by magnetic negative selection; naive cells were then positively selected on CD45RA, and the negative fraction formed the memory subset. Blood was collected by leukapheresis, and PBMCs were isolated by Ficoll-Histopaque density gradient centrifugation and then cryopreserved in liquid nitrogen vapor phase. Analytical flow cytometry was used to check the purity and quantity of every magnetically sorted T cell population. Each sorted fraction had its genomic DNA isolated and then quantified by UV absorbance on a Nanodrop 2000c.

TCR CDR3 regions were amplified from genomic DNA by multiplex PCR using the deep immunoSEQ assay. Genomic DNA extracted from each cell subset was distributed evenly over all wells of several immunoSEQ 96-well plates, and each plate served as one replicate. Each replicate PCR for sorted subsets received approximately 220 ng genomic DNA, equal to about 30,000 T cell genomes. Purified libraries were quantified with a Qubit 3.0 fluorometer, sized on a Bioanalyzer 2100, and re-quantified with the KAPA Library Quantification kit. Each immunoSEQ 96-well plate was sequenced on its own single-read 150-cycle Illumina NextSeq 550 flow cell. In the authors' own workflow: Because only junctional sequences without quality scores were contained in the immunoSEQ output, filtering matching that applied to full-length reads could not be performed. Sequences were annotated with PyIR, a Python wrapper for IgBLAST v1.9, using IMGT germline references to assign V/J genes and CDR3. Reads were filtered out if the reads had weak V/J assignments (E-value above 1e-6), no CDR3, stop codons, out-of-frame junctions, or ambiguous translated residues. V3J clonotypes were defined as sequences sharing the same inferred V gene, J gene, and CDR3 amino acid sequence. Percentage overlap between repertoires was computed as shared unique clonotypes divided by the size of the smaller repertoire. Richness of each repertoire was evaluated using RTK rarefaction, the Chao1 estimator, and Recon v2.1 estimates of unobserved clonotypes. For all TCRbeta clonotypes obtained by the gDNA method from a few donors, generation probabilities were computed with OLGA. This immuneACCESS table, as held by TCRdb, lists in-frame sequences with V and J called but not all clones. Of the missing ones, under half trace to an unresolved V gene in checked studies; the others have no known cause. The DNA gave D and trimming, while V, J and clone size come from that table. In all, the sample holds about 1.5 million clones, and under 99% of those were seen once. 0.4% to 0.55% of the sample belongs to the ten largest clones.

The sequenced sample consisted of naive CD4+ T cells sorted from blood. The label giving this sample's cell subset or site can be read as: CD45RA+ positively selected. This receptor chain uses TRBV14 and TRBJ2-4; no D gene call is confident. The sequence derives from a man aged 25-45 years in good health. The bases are TGTGCCAGCAGTTTGACGGTAAAAAACATTCAGTACTTC. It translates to CASSLTVKNIQYF.